This T cell receptor (beta chain) appears in the sequencing data of a study of CD8 T cells in ankylosing spondylitis. Notes on the study in general: Among TCR beta sequences, a motif of several highly homologous variants appeared characteristic of ankylosing spondylitis blood. Some motif variants had been reported before (in reactive arthritis synovial fluid and blood). Disease-linked clones reportedly showed significant enrichment in matched ankylosing spondylitis synovial fluid. Clones that were linked to disease were CD8+ and were relatively rare in peripheral blood.

This clonotype was observed a few times. Its specificity is unknown. Between the trimmed V and J ends, which lost 4 bases and 0 bases, there was a span of 10 bases. The germline gives CDR1 LGHNA, CDR2 YNFKEQ. The CDR3 sequence is 15 residues long. Library preparation for TCR beta used quantitative 5'-RACE with molecular barcodes. TCRdb called the 5' RACE reads again in MiXCR, with one record for every CDR3 protein. The sample yields about 700,000 distinct CDR3 sequences, around 20% seen once. The sample taken for sequencing was blood, either unsorted or a sorted T cell fraction (not recorded which). The chain employs TRBV4-2 and TRBJ2-1, with a weak D call TRBD1 (5 bases). This TCR came from a male donor with ankylosing spondylitis. The CDR3 spells CASSLTESSYNEQFF. The CDR3 region has the DNA TGTGCCAGCAGCCTGACAGAAAGCTCCTACAATGAGCAGTTCTTC.